One sample yielded the 16 T cell receptor beta chains listed below, sequenced in a study of blood T cell repertoires in COVID-19. The table came from immunoSEQ multiplex PCR; TCRdb's copy has only in-frame clones and leaves some out. The profile shows about 180,000 clones, roughly 81% of them singletons. Material: peripheral blood. Receptors originate from an elderly woman with COVID-19, enrolled during active disease.

This chain joins TRBV4-3 and TRBJ1-2; 9 nucleotides agree with TRBD1. This CDR3 has 17 amino acids. V was clipped by 0 bases and J by 6 bases; unmatched bases: 11. CDR1 is LGHNA and CDR2 is YSLEER in the germline V gene. This CDR3 reads CASSQDRFLDRGNGYTF. Written as DNA, the CDR3 is TGCGCCAGCAGCCAAGATCGTTTCCTGGACAGGGGTAATGGCTACACCTTC.

V usage is TRBV5-1 and J usage is TRBJ2-1; D is unclear. The length of the CDR3 is 12 residues. The ends were cut back, 2 bases at V and 6 bases at J, with 6 bases in the middle. CDR1 and CDR2 (germline): SGHRS, YFSETQ. In nucleotides, the CDR3 is TGCGCCAGCAGCTTCAGCGCCAATGAGCAGTTCTTC. This encodes CASSFSANEQFF.

The CDR3 is CASSQGEGTGGDGYTF. DNA of the CDR3: TGTGCCAGCAGCCAAGGAGAGGGGACAGGGGGTGACGGCTACACCTTC. The V gene is TRBV4-2, the J gene TRBJ1-2; TRBD1 matches 11 bases. The CDR3 has 16 residues. The trim removed 1 base at V and 8 bases at J, leaving 9 bases unmatched. The germline V gene has CDR1 LGHNA and CDR2 YNFKEQ.

The chain combines TRBV3-1 (or the pseudogene TRBV3-2) with TRBJ2-1; 9 nucleotides line up with TRBD1. With 3 bases clipped from V and 0 bases from J, the junction kept 9 bases outside the gene matches. The CDR3 length is 18 residues. Germline lookup yields CDR1 LGHDT and CDR2 YNNKEL (reference sequence). CDR3 coding DNA: TGTGCCAGCAGCCACCCACCGGGACAGGGACCCTCCTACAATGAGCAGTTCTTC. As protein: CASSHPPGQGPSYNEQFF.

The V and J genes are TRBV12-3 or TRBV12-4 and TRBJ1-6; D call uncertain. V gave up 5 bases and J gave up 9 bases, with 8 bases separating them. The length of the CDR3 is 12 residues. The CDR3 here is CASSTPGSPLHF. CDR3 DNA sequence: TGTGCCAGCAGTACACCTGGTTCACCCCTCCACTTT.

Many counts were recorded for this clone. The chain links TRBV6-2 or TRBV6-3 to TRBJ2-3, with 7 nucleotides matching TRBD2. From germline, CDR1 is MNHEY and CDR2 SVGEGT. V lost 6 bases to trimming and J lost 0 bases; unmatched junction nucleotides: 3. The CDR3 loop spans 14 amino acids. In DNA form, the CDR3 reads TGTGCCAGCAGCCGGCGGGGGAGCACAGATACGCAGTATTTT. Encoded protein: CASSRRGSTDTQYF.

The genes are TRBV11-3 and TRBJ2-3; the D gene is possibly TRBD2 (5 bases). The CDR3 is 15 residues long. Trimming stripped 0 bases from V and 4 bases from J, with 11 bases between. CDR1 and CDR2 (germline): SGHNT, YENEEA. The CDR3 reads CASSLDDPGSDTQYF. The CDR3, as DNA: TGTGCCAGCAGCTTAGATGATCCGGGGTCAGATACGCAGTATTTT.

In its sample, this clone was seen a few times. The V and J genes are TRBV21-1 and TRBJ2-3; TRBD2 is taken as the D call from the table, unchecked against the DNA. TRBV21-1 is a pseudogene segment. The CDR3 has 18 amino acids. CDR3 sequence: CASSNSSQRGGQTDTQYF. CDR3 DNA: TGTGCCAGCAGCAATTCCTCTCAGCGGGGGGGCCAAACAGATACGCAGTATTTT.

The V and J genes are TRBV12-3 or TRBV12-4 and TRBJ1-4, with a tentative D call TRBD1 (5 bases). V gave up 3 bases and J gave up 8 bases, with 10 bases separating them. CDR3 length: 13 amino acids. The CDR3 reads CASSLGQMEKLFF. The CDR3 DNA reads as TGTGCCAGCAGTTTGGGGCAGATGGAAAAACTGTTTTTT.

The V gene is TRBV19, the J gene TRBJ1-2; 12 nucleotides match TRBD1. CDR3 length: 13 amino acids. The trim removed 9 bases at V and 7 bases at J, leaving 6 bases unmatched. Per germline, CDR1 LNHDA and CDR2 SQIVND (reference sequence). This CDR3 reads CASGGQGASGYTF. CDR3 nucleotide sequence: TGTGCCAGCGGGGGACAGGGGGCTAGTGGCTACACCTTC.

The rearrangement links TRBV9 to TRBJ1-1, with 7 bases that match TRBD1. J gave up 5 bases and V 0 bases, and 7 bases lay outside the gene matches. This CDR3 has 15 residues. Per the germline V gene, CDR1 is SGDLS and CDR2 is YYNGEE. The CDR3 region is CASSVGRQGRTEAFF. The CDR3, as DNA: TGTGCCAGCAGCGTAGGGCGACAGGGCAGAACTGAAGCTTTCTTT.

The V and J genes are TRBV29-1 and TRBJ2-7; the match to TRBD1 covers 8 bases. J gave up 3 bases and V 1 base, and 8 bases lay outside the gene matches. CDR1 and CDR2 (germline): SQVTM, ANQGSEA. The CDR3 runs 15 residues. The CDR3 region is CSVEGSPGQVYEQYF. The DNA of the CDR3 is TGCAGCGTTGAAGGCTCGCCGGGACAGGTCTACGAGCAGTACTTC.

The chain couples TRBV6-6 to TRBJ2-4; a weak D match, TRBD1 (5 bases). Trimming removed 0 bases at V and 9 bases at J, with 15 bases between. CDR3 size: 15 residues. The V gene's germline CDR1 is MNHNY and CDR2 SVGAGI (reference sequence). The CDR3 DNA follows: TGTGCCAGCAGTTACTCGGGGCAGGGAAGGGGCATTCAGTACTTC. It codes for CASSYSGQGRGIQYF.

The chain links TRBV5-3 to TRBJ2-5, with TRBD2 identical over 8 bases. TRBV5-3 is assigned to the ORF class and has an uncertain function. V was clipped by 5 bases and J by 3 bases; unmatched bases: 6. The CDR3 spans 14 residues. The CDR3 here is CARSLRAGEETQYF. The CDR3 region has the DNA TGTGCCAGAAGTCTCCGAGCGGGGGAAGAGACCCAGTACTTC.

This chain joins TRBV3-1 (or the pseudogene TRBV3-2) and TRBJ2-1, with D perhaps TRBD1 (5 bases). Deletions cut 1 base from V and 3 bases from J, with 7 bases between. The germline CDR1 and CDR2 sequences are LGHDT and YNNKEL (reference sequence). CDR3 length equals 14 residues. The CDR3 region is CASSQGQFYNEQFF. In DNA, the CDR3 is TGTGCCAGCAGCCAAGGACAGTTCTACAATGAGCAGTTCTTC.

The chain links TRBV28 to TRBJ2-3; 12 bases are a match to TRBD2. Germline assignment: CDR1 MDHEN and CDR2 SYDVKM. The CDR3 is 15 residues long. V lost 6 bases, J lost 6 bases, and 7 bases stayed unmatched. In nucleotides, the CDR3 is TGTGCCAGCAGACCTCCGGGACTAGCGGGTGATACGCAGTATTTT. Amino acid sequence: CASRPPGLAGDTQYF.